The 25 T cell receptor beta chains below were found in one sample sequenced in a study of cytomegalovirus exposure and HLA in healthy donors. A multiplex PCR was run with 60 Vbeta primers and 13 Jbeta primers. The method was immunoSEQ multiplex PCR; TCRdb's version includes in-frame clones alone and lacks a portion of them. The data show some 98,000 clones, roughly four fifths seen once. Sequenced sample: PBMCs. The receptors were gathered from a female donor in good health and CMV-seronegative.

This chain uses TRBV28 with TRBJ2-6; D might be TRBD2 (5 bases). The V and J ends lost 7 bases and 1 base respectively, with 11 bases between them. CDR3 length: 15 residues. Per the germline V gene, CDR1 is MDHEN and CDR2 is SYDVKM. In DNA form, the CDR3 reads TGTGCCAGCACCTTGACTACTTCTGGGGCCAACGTCCTGACTTTC. Translated: CASTLTTSGANVLTF.

V is TRBV29-1 and J is TRBJ2-3; the D gene is possibly TRBD2 (6 bases). The CDR3 is 12 amino acids. V gave up 7 bases and J gave up 2 bases, with 10 bases separating them. The germline CDR1 and CDR2 sequences are SQVTM and ANQGSEA. CDR3 sequence: CSGGTFTDTQYF. CDR3 sequence (DNA): TGCAGCGGTGGGACTTTCACAGATACGCAGTATTTT.

The chain links TRBV21-1 to TRBJ2-4; TRBD1 reflects the table's D call only, with no check against the DNA. TRBV21-1 is flagged as a pseudogene. The CDR3 covers 16 residues. The CDR3 region has the DNA TGTGCCAGCACTAAGGAGACAGAGCTAGCCAAAAACATTCAGTACTTC. This gives the protein CASTKETELAKNIQYF.

The count of this clone is one. Sequence at one end of the junction differs from germline and may be a read error. The sample holds other DNA sequences that translate to the same CDR3. The rearrangement joins TRBV27 to TRBJ2-1, with D perhaps matching TRBD1 (5 bases). The length of the CDR3 is 15 residues. The germline CDR1 and CDR2 sequences are MNHEY and SMNVEV (reference sequence). The CDR3 protein is CASSSPGHLYNEQFF. CDR3 nucleotides: TGCGCCAGCAGTTCACCAGGGCATCTTTACAATGAGCAGTTCTTC.

This clone has just one count. The chain combines TRBV7-9 with TRBJ2-5; 7 bases fit TRBD1. The J call may not be correct, given that the DNA end is closer to TRBJ2-7. This CDR3 is built from 15 residues. In germline, CDR1 is SEHNR, CDR2 FQNEAQ (reference sequence). The DNA for the CDR3 is TGTGCCAGCAGCTCCACTTTAGACAGGGCCTACGAGCAGTACTTC. Translating it yields CASSSTLDRAYEQYF.

The chain employs TRBV9 and TRBJ1-1; 9 positions agree with TRBD1. The CDR3 sequence is 14 residues long. V shed 4 bases, J shed 4 bases, and the junction held 5 bases outside the gene matches. Germline assignment: CDR1 SGDLS and CDR2 YYNGEE. The CDR3: CASSTRQGGTEAFF. CDR3 coding DNA: TGTGCCAGCAGCACCCGACAGGGGGGCACTGAAGCTTTCTTT.

This clone showed up just a few times. The chain is built from TRBV7-3 and TRBJ2-7, with D possibly matching TRBD1 (6 bases). This CDR3 is built from 14 residues. Germline V gene lookup returns CDR1 SGHTA and CDR2 FQGTGA. The germline V and J ends were trimmed by 5 bases and 0 bases, with 11 bases remaining between them. CDR3 residues: CASSPDRYSYEQYF. CDR3 in DNA: TGTGCCAGCAGCCCCGACAGGTACTCCTACGAGCAGTACTTC.

The rearrangement uses TRBV4-1 and TRBJ2-1, with 7 bases lining up with TRBD2. Germline lookup yields CDR1 MGHRA and CDR2 YSYEKL. V shed 0 bases and J 1 base; nucleotides not matched to a gene: 3. The CDR3 contains 16 residues. CDR3 protein: CASSQDGEGSYNEQFF. CDR3 bases: TGCGCCAGCAGCCAAGATGGGGAGGGGTCCTACAATGAGCAGTTCTTC.

This clone was recorded a few times. The chain is built from TRBV19 and TRBJ2-2; 9 bases match TRBD2. The CDR3 length is 17 residues. The V gene end was trimmed by 8 bases and the J gene end by 5 bases; junction bases not matched to a gene: 15. Germline CDR1 and CDR2: LNHDA and SQIVND (reference sequence). CDR3 DNA: TGTGCCAGTGACCTGTTCGGCGGGAGGGCGGGTACCGGGGAGCTGTTTTTT. Residues: CASDLFGGRAGTGELFF. The full variable domain, in which reference TRBV19 and TRBJ2-2 provide the parts outside the CDR3, is DGGITQSPKYLFRKEGQNVTLSCEQNLNHDAMYWYRQDPGQGLRLIYYSQIVNDFQKGDIAEGYSVSREKKESFPLTVTSAQKNPTAFYLCASDLFGGRAGTGELFFGEGSRLTVL.

This clone showed up just a few times. The chain has TRBV7-9 and TRBJ2-5; 10 bases align to TRBD2. Germline V gene data show CDR1 as SEHNR and CDR2 as FQNEAQ (reference sequence). J lost 0 bases, V lost 3 bases, and 7 bases had no gene match. The CDR3 has 17 amino acids. This CDR3 is CASSLGRLAGDQETQYF. CDR3 in DNA: TGTGCCAGCAGCTTGGGGAGGCTAGCGGGGGACCAAGAGACCCAGTACTTC.

This clone occurred a few times. The rearrangement links TRBV2 to TRBJ2-3, with D hard to call. CDR1 is SNHLY, CDR2 FYNNEI, per germline. CDR3 length: 11 residues. The ends were cut back, 3 bases at V and 6 bases at J, with 4 bases in the middle. CDR3 bases: TGTGCCAGCAGTGAGTATGATACGCAGTATTTT. Translation gives CASSEYDTQYF.

The genes are TRBV28 and TRBJ2-7; D perhaps matches TRBD1 (5 bases). Between the trimmed V and J ends, which lost 5 bases and 0 bases, there was a span of 14 bases. Germline CDR1 MDHEN, CDR2 SYDVKM. This CDR3 has 15 amino acids. In DNA form, the CDR3 reads TGTGCCAGCAGTCCTCCTCAGGGTTTCTCCTACGAGCAGTACTTC. It specifies CASSPPQGFSYEQYF.

The rearrangement uses TRBV28 and TRBJ2-1, with TRBD1 matching 8 bases. Germline V gene lookup returns CDR1 MDHEN and CDR2 SYDVKM. With 6 bases clipped from V and 3 bases from J, the junction kept 4 bases outside the gene matches. The CDR3 runs to 14 residues. Written as DNA, the CDR3 is TGTGCCAGCAGGTGGACAGGGATCTACAATGAGCAGTTCTTC. Residues: CASRWTGIYNEQFF.

V is TRBV7-3 and J is TRBJ1-2; 8 bases fit TRBD1. The CDR3 totals 14 residues. Germline V gene data show CDR1 as SGHTA and CDR2 as FQGTGA. Losses at the gene ends were 5 bases for V and 6 bases for J; bases not matched to a gene: 8. In nucleotides, the CDR3 is TGTGCCAGCAGCCCCTCGACAGGGGTACATGGCTACACCTTC. This encodes CASSPSTGVHGYTF.

V is TRBV7-2 and J is TRBJ2-3; TRBD2 aligns across 7 bases. CDR1 is SGHTA and CDR2 is FQGNSA in the germline V gene. The CDR3 covers 15 residues. J was trimmed by 0 bases and V by 3 bases; bases with no gene match: 3. The CDR3 region is CASSFVSGSTDTQYF. CDR3 nucleotide sequence: TGTGCCAGCAGCTTCGTTAGCGGGAGCACAGATACGCAGTATTTT. Variable domain in full (rest from reference TRBV7-2 and TRBJ2-3): GAGVSQSPSNKVTEKGKDVELRCDPISGHTALYWYRQSLGQGLEFLIYFQGNSAPDKSGLPSDRFSAERTGGSVSTLTIQRTQQEDSAVYLCASSFVSGSTDTQYFGPGTRLTVL.

This clone was seen a handful of times. The chain couples TRBV6-5 to TRBJ2-7; the D gene is possibly TRBD2 (6 bases). The V gene's germline CDR1 is MNHEY and CDR2 SVGAGI. The CDR3 has 14 amino acids. The V gene lost 5 bases and the J gene lost 2 bases, with 13 bases spanning the gap. CDR3: CASSERGEAYEQYF. In nucleotides, the CDR3 is TGTGCCAGCAGTGAACGAGGGGAGGCCTACGAGCAGTACTTC.

This clone came up once. This chain links TRBV7-5 with TRBJ1-2; TRBD1 was called by the table and not checked on the DNA. TRBV7-5 is tagged as a pseudogene. CDR3 length: 13 residues. The chain's CDR3 is CARSLVRGYGYTF. CDR3 in DNA: TGTGCCAGAAGCTTAGTAAGGGGCTATGGCTACACCTTC.

This clone was found a few times. This chain joins TRBV28 and TRBJ2-7, with D tentatively TRBD2 (5 bases). There are 14 residues in the CDR3. Germline assignment: CDR1 MDHEN and CDR2 SYDVKM. The V end lost 2 bases, the J end lost 3 bases, and 11 bases lay between the germline ends. CDR3 coding DNA: TGTGCCAGCAGTTTAGGAACAGACTACTACGAGCAGTACTTC. Amino acids: CASSLGTDYYEQYF.

This clone is categorized as medium-sized (0.01 to 0.1%). The V gene is TRBV7-3, the J gene TRBJ1-1; D is undetermined. The CDR3 contains 11 residues. Germline assignment: CDR1 SGHTA and CDR2 FQGTGA. With 8 bases removed from V and 8 bases from J, the gap between germline ends came to 12 bases. CDR3 in amino acids: CASGRLSEAFF. CDR3 DNA: TGTGCCAGCGGCAGACTATCGGAAGCTTTCTTT.

This chain connects TRBV30 to TRBJ1-5; weak D call: TRBD1 (5 bases). The CDR3 consists of 12 residues. Trimming took 1 base from V and 16 from J, leaving 17 bases between them. Germline CDR1 is GTSNPN and CDR2 is SVGIG (reference sequence). The CDR3 sequence: CAWSGGGPTEHF. The DNA of the CDR3 is TGTGCCTGGAGTGGGGGGGGACCCACCGAACATTTT.

This clone appeared a single time. The chain joins TRBV7-2 to TRBJ2-7; D gene uncertain. The CDR3 sequence is 13 residues long. Looked up from germline, CDR1 is SGHTA and CDR2 is FQGNSA. V lost 5 bases and J lost 0, with 8 bases in between. The CDR3 DNA follows: TGTGCCAGCAGCCCCCCCGGCTCCTACGAGCAGTACTTC. Translated: CASSPPGSYEQYF.

The chain carries TRBV7-2 and TRBJ1-2; D is uncertain. The germline V gene has CDR1 SGHTA and CDR2 FQGNSA. This CDR3 region has 14 residues. CDR3 nucleotides: TGTGCGACCACCCGGGAAAGCTTTAACTATGGCTACACCTTC. This encodes CATTRESFNYGYTF.

The chain uses TRBV6-1 and TRBJ1-5; no clear D gene. Trimming shortened V by 5 bases and J by 3 bases, and 8 bases separated the two germline ends. This CDR3 comprises 13 residues. CDR1 and CDR2 (germline): MNHNS, SASEGT. The CDR3 loop is CASSSSLNQPQHF. CDR3 sequence (DNA): TGTGCCAGCAGTAGTAGTCTCAATCAGCCCCAGCATTTT.

This clone was found once. The chain employs TRBV28 and TRBJ1-6; D unresolved. Germline V gene sequence: CDR1 MDHEN, CDR2 SYDVKM. This CDR3 contains 14 residues. V was clipped by 8 bases and J by 6 bases, with 14 bases between them. The CDR3 DNA is TGTGCCAGCGGCGGGCCGCCTATTAATTCACCCCTCCACTTT. Amino acid sequence: CASGGPPINSPLHF.

The chain employs TRBV2 and TRBJ2-1; D perhaps matches TRBD2 (5 bases). V lost 3 bases to trimming and J lost 0 bases, with 9 bases between them. CDR3 length: 15 amino acids. Germline V gene lookup returns CDR1 SNHLY and CDR2 FYNNEI. CDR3 sequence: CASSDRSGSYNEQFF. For the CDR3, the DNA is TGTGCCAGCAGTGATCGGAGCGGCTCCTACAATGAGCAGTTCTTC.